Presented here are 9 T cell receptor beta chains from one specimen sequenced in a study of cytomegalovirus exposure and HLA in healthy donors. Both 60 Vbeta primers and 13 Jbeta primers went into the PCR. Repertoires were generated with immunoSEQ multiplex PCR, while TCRdb's copy carries only in-frame clones and drops some. The sample carries approximately 110,000 clones, 77% recorded once. Sequencing was carried out using PBMCs. These receptors were taken from a woman between 35 and 50 years old in good health and CMV-seropositive.

The chain combines TRBV7-6 with TRBJ2-3; D may be TRBD2 (6 bases). Germline V gene data show CDR1 as SGHVS and CDR2 as FNYEAQ. There are 15 residues in the CDR3. Trimming pared 2 bases from V and 0 bases from J, leaving 9 bases between. The CDR3 sequence: CASSLMSGSTDTQYF. CDR3 bases: TGTGCCAGCAGCTTAATGAGCGGGAGCACAGATACGCAGTATTTT.

The CDR3: CASRQGAQSWQPQHF. The CDR3 coding sequence is TGTGCCAGTAGGCAGGGGGCGCAAAGCTGGCAGCCCCAGCATTTT. This chain links TRBV19 with TRBJ1-5; 8 bases align to TRBD1. The V segment lost 6 bases and the J segment 7 bases; nucleotides outside the gene matches: 11. The CDR3 contains 15 residues. Germline values: CDR1 LNHDA, CDR2 SQIVND (reference sequence).

V usage is TRBV9 and J usage is TRBJ2-3; no definite D call. With 6 bases removed from V and 2 bases from J, the gap between germline ends came to 13 bases. Germline assignment: CDR1 SGDLS and CDR2 YYNGEE. This CDR3 spans 14 amino acids. CDR3 amino acids: CASTPTVFTDTQYF. The CDR3 DNA follows: TGTGCCAGCACCCCCACGGTATTCACAGATACGCAGTATTTT.

A few counts support this clone. The rearrangement uses TRBV5-4 and TRBJ2-5; TRBD2 is a possible D gene (5 bases). Trimming took off 1 base at V and 11 bases at J, with 21 bases between the two ends. Germline V CDR1 and CDR2: SGHNT, YYREEE (reference sequence). The CDR3 is 15 amino acids. This chain's CDR3 is CASSLWTGGEMGQYF. The CDR3 DNA reads as TGTGCCAGCAGCTTGTGGACCGGAGGCGAGATGGGTCAGTACTTC.

The chain employs TRBV6-1 and TRBJ1-1; 11 bases are a match to TRBD1. The CDR3 loop spans 14 amino acids. Trimming removed 1 base from V and 5 bases from J; junction bases left unmatched: 0. Germline values: CDR1 MNHNS, CDR2 SASEGT. The CDR3 spells CASSEGDRGTEAFF. Written as DNA, the CDR3 is TGTGCCAGCAGTGAAGGGGACAGGGGGACTGAAGCTTTCTTT.

The rearrangement uses TRBV2 and TRBJ2-7; tentatively, D is TRBD2 (6 bases). Germline-derived CDR1 and CDR2 are SNHLY and FYNNEI. The length of the CDR3 is 13 residues. Trimming took off 1 base at V and 7 bases at J, with 11 bases between the two ends. CDR3 in DNA: TGTGCCAGCAGTGAAGGAGGGAGGAGGGAGCAGTACTTC. As protein: CASSEGGRREQYF.

V gene TRBV6-1 combines with J gene TRBJ2-3; 10 bases align to TRBD2. V gave up 7 bases and J gave up 7 bases; unmatched junction bases: 11. CDR3 size: 15 residues. In germline, CDR1 is MNHNS, CDR2 SASEGT. The CDR3 spells CASKTIAGGVNTQYF. CDR3 coding DNA: TGTGCCAGCAAAACTATAGCGGGAGGAGTAAATACGCAGTATTTT.

The chain combines TRBV18 with TRBJ2-7; 8 bases are shared with TRBD1. The V gene end was trimmed by 3 bases and the J gene end by 4 bases; junction bases not matched to a gene: 11. The germline CDR1 and CDR2 sequences are KGHSH and LQKENI. The CDR3 loop spans 16 amino acids. CDR3 nucleotide sequence: TGTGCCAGCTCACCCACCCTTCGGGACAGGTCGTACGAGCAGTACTTC. Protein: CASSPTLRDRSYEQYF.

This chain joins TRBV15 and TRBJ2-1; 9 bases map to TRBD2. Germline loops: CDR1 LNHNV, CDR2 YYDKDF (reference sequence). Trimming cost V 4 bases and J 10 bases; bases outside gene matches: 20. The CDR3 sequence is 18 residues long. CDR3 residues: CATSTRSKRLADPLEQFF. CDR3 nucleotide sequence: TGTGCCACCAGCACCAGATCCAAAAGACTAGCGGACCCTCTGGAGCAGTTCTTC.